This TCR beta chain was recovered during a study of shared clonotypes between healthy human individuals. Roughly 30,000 T cell genomes, or approximately 300 ng DNA, went into replicate PCRs of unsorted PBMC. Produced via immunoSEQ multiplex PCR; TCRdb's table is partial and in-frame only. The repertoire holds 450,000 to 500,000 clones, with roughly 80% as singletons. The germline gives CDR1 LNHDA, CDR2 SQIVND (reference sequence). V lost 4 bases, J lost 6 bases, and 9 bases stayed unmatched. The CDR3 sequence is 15 residues long. Sequenced input: PBMCs. The rearrangement uses TRBV19 and TRBJ2-1, with 7 bases aligning to TRBD1. The source of this sequence is a woman in her 40s in good health. Some clones in this sample may be carry-over from other donors' samples. The CDR3: CASSTRDSLGNEQFF. CDR3 coding DNA: TGTGCCAGTAGTACCAGGGACAGCCTTGGCAATGAGCAGTTCTTC. The full variable domain, with the rest looked up from reference TRBV19 and TRBJ2-1, is DGGITQSPKYLFRKEGQNVTLSCEQNLNHDAMYWYRQDPGQGLRLIYYSQIVNDFQKGDIAEGYSVSREKKESFPLTVTSAQKNPTAFYLCASSTRDSLGNEQFFGPGTRLTVL.